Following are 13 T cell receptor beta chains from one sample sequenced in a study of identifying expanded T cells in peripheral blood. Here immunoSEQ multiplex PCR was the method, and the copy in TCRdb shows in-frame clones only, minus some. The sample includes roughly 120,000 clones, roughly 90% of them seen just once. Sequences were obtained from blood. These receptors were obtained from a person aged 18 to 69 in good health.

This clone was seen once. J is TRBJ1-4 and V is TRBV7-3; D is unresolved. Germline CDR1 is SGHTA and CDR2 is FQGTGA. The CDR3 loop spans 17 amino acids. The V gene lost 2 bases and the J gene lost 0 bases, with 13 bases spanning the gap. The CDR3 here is CASSLQGPIATNEKLFF. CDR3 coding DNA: TGTGCCAGCAGCTTACAAGGACCGATTGCAACTAATGAAAAACTGTTTTTT. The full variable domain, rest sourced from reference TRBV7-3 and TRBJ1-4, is GAGVSQTPSNKVTEKGKYVELRCDPISGHTALYWYRQSLGQGPEFLIYFQGTGAADDSGLPNDRFFAVRPEGSVSTLKIQRTERGDSAVYLCASSLQGPIATNEKLFFGSGTQLSVL.

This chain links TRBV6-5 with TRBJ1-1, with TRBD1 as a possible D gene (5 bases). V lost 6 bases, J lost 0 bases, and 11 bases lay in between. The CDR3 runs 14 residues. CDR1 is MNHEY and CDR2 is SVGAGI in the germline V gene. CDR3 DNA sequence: TGTGCCAGCAGACAGGACAATATGAACACTGAAGCTTTCTTT. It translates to CASRQDNMNTEAFF.

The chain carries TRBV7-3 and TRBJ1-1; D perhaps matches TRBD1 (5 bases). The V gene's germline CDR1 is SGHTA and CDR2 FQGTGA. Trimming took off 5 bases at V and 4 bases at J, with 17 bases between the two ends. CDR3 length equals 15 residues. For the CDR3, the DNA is TGTGCCAGCAGCCAAGGGCCCCTGGGGGGCACTGAAGCTTTCTTT. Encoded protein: CASSQGPLGGTEAFF.

CDR3 DNA: TGTGCCAGCAGTTCACCGGGACAGATCACAGATACGCAGTATTTT. This sequence encodes CASSSPGQITDTQYF. This chain uses TRBV28 with TRBJ2-3, with 7 bases that match TRBD1. CDR1 is MDHEN, CDR2 SYDVKM, per germline. The V segment lost 4 bases and the J segment 2 bases; nucleotides outside the gene matches: 6. The CDR3 extends over 15 amino acids.

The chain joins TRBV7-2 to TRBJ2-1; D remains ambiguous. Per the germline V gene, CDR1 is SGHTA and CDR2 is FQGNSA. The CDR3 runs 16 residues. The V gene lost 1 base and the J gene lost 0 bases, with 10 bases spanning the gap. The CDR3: CASSLVPGSSYNEQFF. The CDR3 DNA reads TGTGCCAGCAGCTTAGTCCCGGGCAGCTCCTACAATGAGCAGTTCTTC.

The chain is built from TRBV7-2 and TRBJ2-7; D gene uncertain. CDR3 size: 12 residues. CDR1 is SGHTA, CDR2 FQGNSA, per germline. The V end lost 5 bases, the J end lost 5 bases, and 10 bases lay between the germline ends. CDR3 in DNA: TGTGCCAGCAGCCTTACGCGCGACGAGCAGTACTTC. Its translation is CASSLTRDEQYF. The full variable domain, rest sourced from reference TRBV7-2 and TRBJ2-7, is GAGVSQSPSNKVTEKGKDVELRCDPISGHTALYWYRQSLGQGLEFLIYFQGNSAPDKSGLPSDRFSAERTGGSVSTLTIQRTQQEDSAVYLCASSLTRDEQYFGPGTRLTVT.

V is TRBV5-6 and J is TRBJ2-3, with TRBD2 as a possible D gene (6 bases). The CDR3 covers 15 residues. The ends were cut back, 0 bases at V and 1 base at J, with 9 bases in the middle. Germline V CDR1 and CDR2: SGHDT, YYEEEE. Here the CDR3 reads CASSLGGTRTDTQYF. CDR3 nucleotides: TGTGCCAGCAGCTTGGGCGGGACCCGCACAGATACGCAGTATTTT.

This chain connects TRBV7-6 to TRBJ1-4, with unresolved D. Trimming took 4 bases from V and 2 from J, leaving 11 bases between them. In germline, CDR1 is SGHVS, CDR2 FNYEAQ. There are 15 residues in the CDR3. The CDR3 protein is CASSSGPLTNEKLFF. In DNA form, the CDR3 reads TGTGCCAGCAGCTCAGGACCATTGACTAATGAAAAACTGTTTTTT.

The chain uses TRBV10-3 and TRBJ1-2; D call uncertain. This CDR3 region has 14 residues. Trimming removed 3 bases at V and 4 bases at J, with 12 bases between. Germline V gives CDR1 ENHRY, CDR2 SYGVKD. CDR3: CAISEGSGSYGYTF. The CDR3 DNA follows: TGTGCCATCAGTGAAGGGTCGGGTAGCTATGGCTACACCTTC.

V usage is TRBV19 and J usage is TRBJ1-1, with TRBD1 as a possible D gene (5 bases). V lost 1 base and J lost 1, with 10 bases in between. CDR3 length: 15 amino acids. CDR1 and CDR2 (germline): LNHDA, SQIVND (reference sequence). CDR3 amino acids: CASSIGDSPNTEAFF. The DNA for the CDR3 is TGTGCCAGTAGTATAGGAGACAGCCCGAACACTGAAGCTTTCTTT.

The DNA for the CDR3 is TGTGCCAGCTCACCACCTTCATTACTAGCCAAAAACATTCAGTACTTC. Encoded protein: CASSPPSLLAKNIQYF. The chain couples TRBV18 to TRBJ2-4; D unresolved. Germline values: CDR1 KGHSH, CDR2 LQKENI. The CDR3 covers 16 residues. Deletions cut 0 bases from V and 0 bases from J, with 9 bases between.

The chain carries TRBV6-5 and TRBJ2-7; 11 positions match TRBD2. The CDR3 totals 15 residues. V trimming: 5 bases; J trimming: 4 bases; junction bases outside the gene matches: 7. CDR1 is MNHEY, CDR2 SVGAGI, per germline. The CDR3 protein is CASSPPTSGKYEQYF. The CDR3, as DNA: TGTGCCAGCAGTCCACCGACTAGCGGGAAGTACGAGCAGTACTTC.

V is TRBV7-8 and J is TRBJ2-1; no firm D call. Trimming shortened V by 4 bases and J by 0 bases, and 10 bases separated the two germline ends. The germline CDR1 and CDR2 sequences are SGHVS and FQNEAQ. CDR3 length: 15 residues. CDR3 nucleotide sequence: TGTGCCAGCAGCTCCCTGTTCGGCTCCTACAATGAGCAGTTCTTC. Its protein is CASSSLFGSYNEQFF.